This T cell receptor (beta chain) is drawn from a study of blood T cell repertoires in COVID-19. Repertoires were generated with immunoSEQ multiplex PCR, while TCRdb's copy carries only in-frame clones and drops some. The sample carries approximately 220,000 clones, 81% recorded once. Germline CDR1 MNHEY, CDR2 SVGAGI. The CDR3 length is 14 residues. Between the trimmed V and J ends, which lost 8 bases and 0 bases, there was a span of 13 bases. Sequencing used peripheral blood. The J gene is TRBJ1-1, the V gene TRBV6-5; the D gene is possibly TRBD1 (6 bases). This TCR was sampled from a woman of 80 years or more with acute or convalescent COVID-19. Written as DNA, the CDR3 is TGTGCCAGCCCGGGACATCGGATGAACACTGAAGCTTTCTTT. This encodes CASPGHRMNTEAFF.